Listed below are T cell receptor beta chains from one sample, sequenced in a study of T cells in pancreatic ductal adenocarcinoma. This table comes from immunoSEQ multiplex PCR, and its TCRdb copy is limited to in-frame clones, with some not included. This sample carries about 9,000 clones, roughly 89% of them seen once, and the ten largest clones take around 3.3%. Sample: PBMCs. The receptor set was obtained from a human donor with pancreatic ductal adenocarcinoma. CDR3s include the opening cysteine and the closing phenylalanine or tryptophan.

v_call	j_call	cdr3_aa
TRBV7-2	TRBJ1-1	CASTQHTGGGSTEAFF
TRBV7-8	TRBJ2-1	CASSLARGGGRIPYVYNEQFF
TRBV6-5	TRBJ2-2	CASSVEGSGTGELFF
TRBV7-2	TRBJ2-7	CASSFTPQGAGDEQYF
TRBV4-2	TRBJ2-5	CASRGARETQYF
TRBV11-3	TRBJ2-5	CASSSMQGQETQYF
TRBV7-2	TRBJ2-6	CASSLEERGAVRGANVLTF
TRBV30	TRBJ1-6	CAWTGVSYNSPLHF
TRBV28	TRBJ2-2	CASSPPRTGVFTGELFF
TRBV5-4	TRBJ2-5	CASSARTGYRETQYF
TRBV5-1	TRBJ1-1	CASSNEGQRGTEAFF
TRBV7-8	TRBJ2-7	CASSPFPGGYEQYF
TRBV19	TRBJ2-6	CASSLPTGQGVANVLTF
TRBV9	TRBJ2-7	CASSPGQGRYEQYF
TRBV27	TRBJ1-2	CASSPGTGDYTF
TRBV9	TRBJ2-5	CASSVGGTQETQYF
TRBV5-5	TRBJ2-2	CASSLVRGATGELFF
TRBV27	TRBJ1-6	CASSLAGQANSPLHF
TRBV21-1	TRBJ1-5	CASSNPTGINQPQHF
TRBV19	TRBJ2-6	CASRLAGQGAPGANVLTF
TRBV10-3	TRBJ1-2	CAISESPGANYGYTF
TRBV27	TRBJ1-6	CASSPRTGIGFSSYNSPLHF
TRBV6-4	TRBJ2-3	CASSDSFKRGSTDTQYF
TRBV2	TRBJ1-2	CASSDSSGQGIGYGYTF
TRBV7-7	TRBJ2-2	CASSPLAGNTGELFF
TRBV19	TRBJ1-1	CASSIGATGRGTEAFF
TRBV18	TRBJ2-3	CASSAPYRTSTDTQYF
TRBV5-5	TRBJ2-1	CASSLSGQGYNEQFF
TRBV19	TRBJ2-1	CASSIAGGLGNEQFF
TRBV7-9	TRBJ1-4	CASSPPGQHNEKLFF
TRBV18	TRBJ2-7	CASSPHPGAYEQYF
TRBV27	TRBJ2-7	CASSLYGLAGGEQYF
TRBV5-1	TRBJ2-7	CASSLTWGGIYEQYF
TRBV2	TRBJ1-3	CASSAQGGTIYF